This entry lists 3 T cell receptor beta chains sequenced from one sample in a study of T cells after yellow fever vaccination. From the 5' RACE reads, TCRdb called clonotypes with MiXCR, one entry per CDR3 protein. Of a few hundred thousand distinct CDR3 sequences in the sample, less than 9% were seen once. The starting material was CD4+ T cells sorted from PBMCs, obtained 15 days after the yellow fever booster vaccination. These receptors were obtained from a man younger than 45 who received the YFV17D yellow fever vaccine.

The rearrangement uses TRBV5-4 and TRBJ2-2; 9 bases are a match to TRBD1. Germline V lookup: CDR1 SGHNT, CDR2 YYREEE (reference sequence). The junction had 3 bases not matched to a gene; V was cut back by 4 bases and J by 5 bases. This CDR3 has 14 amino acids. CDR3 nucleotide sequence: TGTGCCAGCAGCACGACAGGGGGAACCGGGGAGCTGTTTTTT. This codes for CASSTTGGTGELFF.

The CDR3 protein is CASSLSSLAEKETQYF. Here the CDR3 DNA reads TGTGCCAGCAGCTTATCGAGTTTAGCGGAAAAAGAGACCCAGTACTTC. The rearrangement joins TRBV7-2 to TRBJ2-5, with D possibly being TRBD2 (6 bases). V was cut by 2 bases and J by 3 bases, with 16 bases left in between. The germline V gene encodes CDR1 SGHTA and CDR2 FQGNSA. The CDR3 totals 16 residues.

The V gene is TRBV18, the J gene TRBJ1-1; D unresolved. The CDR3 spans 12 residues. Trimming left V 3 bases short and J 10 bases short, with 12 bases between. The germline V gene encodes CDR1 KGHSH and CDR2 LQKENI. CDR3 region: CASSPPMTGAFF. The CDR3 nucleotides read TGTGCCAGCTCACCCCCTATGACGGGAGCTTTCTTT.